Each of the 27 T cell receptor beta chains below was sequenced from the same sample in a study of blood T cells in healthy people across ages. A J-beta primer mix and a sample-barcoded 5' primer were used in a second PCR of roughly 7 to 12 cycles. TCRdb re-analysed the 5' RACE reads in MiXCR, keeping a single row per CDR3 protein. Of about 800,000 distinct CDR3 sequences listed, 25% are singletons. These data were also filed under a second study, of T cells of mothers and their children.

The specimen sequenced was blood. The receptors come from a boy younger than 18 in good health.

This sequence joins TRBV28 and TRBJ2-5, with a weak D call TRBD1 (6 bases). V lost 1 base to trimming and J lost 5 bases, with 17 bases between them. Germline-derived CDR1 and CDR2 are MDHEN and SYDVKM. The CDR3 is made up of 16 amino acids. CDR3 nucleotide sequence: TGTGCCAGCAGTTTATTCAGGGGTGTTATGAGCGAGACCCAGTACTTC. This codes for CASSLFRGVMSETQYF.

This clonotype was counted between two and nine times. The chain recombines TRBV14 with TRBJ2-5, with no clear D. The CDR3 sequence is 11 residues long. Germline values: CDR1 SGHDN, CDR2 FVKESK. Trimming removed 6 bases from V and 5 bases from J, with 7 bases in between. The CDR3 reads CASSRMETQYF. The CDR3 DNA follows: TGTGCCAGCAGTCGGATGGAGACCCAGTACTTC.

V is TRBV27 and J is TRBJ1-4, with a possible D match to TRBD1 (5 bases). The germline CDR1 and CDR2 sequences are MNHEY and SMNVEV (reference sequence). V lost 3 bases to trimming and J lost 5 bases, with 10 bases between them. The CDR3 is 14 residues long. The CDR3 is CASSFQGPNEKLFF. The CDR3 DNA reads TGTGCCAGCAGTTTCCAGGGACCAAATGAAAAACTGTTTTTT.

Comments on this clonotype: A read error may account for a junction end that differs from germline. The rearrangement links TRBV7-7 to TRBJ2-5; D unresolved. The CDR3 loop spans 13 amino acids. Germline V gene sequence: CDR1 SSHAT, CDR2 FNYEAQ (reference sequence). CDR3 coding DNA: TGTGCTAGCAGCTTATCGTACTGGGAGACCCAGTACTTC. It translates to CASSLSYWETQYF.

This chain connects TRBV29-1 to TRBJ2-7; D unresolved. V lost 4 bases and J 7 bases, leaving 14 bases between the germline ends. CDR3 length equals 12 residues. Germline values: CDR1 SQVTM, CDR2 ANQGSEA. DNA of the CDR3: TGCAGCGTTGTGGTATTAGCTGGTGAGCAGTACTTC. It codes for CSVVVLAGEQYF.

The sample holds a few counts of this clonotype. The chain recombines TRBV4-3 with TRBJ1-1; D perhaps matches TRBD1 (6 bases). V was clipped by 0 bases and J by 5 bases, with 13 bases between them. From germline, CDR1 is LGHNA and CDR2 YSLEER. CDR3 length: 15 amino acids. In DNA, the CDR3 is TGCGCCAGCAGCCAAGATTTAGGGGGACAAACTGAAGCTTTCTTT. It translates to CASSQDLGGQTEAFF.

The V gene is TRBV29-1, the J gene TRBJ1-2; TRBD1 might be the D (5 bases). The V end was cut by 4 bases, the J end by 5 bases, with 20 bases between. Germline V lookup: CDR1 SQVTM, CDR2 ANQGSEA. The CDR3 contains 15 residues. Written as DNA, the CDR3 is TGCAGCGTTGGGAATAGGCCCTCTTCAGGGTATGGCTACACCTTC. Translating gives CSVGNRPSSGYGYTF.

About this clonotype: Because it lacks the conserved phenylalanine or tryptophan at the end, this CDR3 is likely a read error. The chain joins TRBV6-1 to TRBJ1-2, with 10 nucleotides matching TRBD1. CDR1 and CDR2 from the germline V gene are MNHNS and SASEGT. The CDR3 contains 17 residues. The V and J ends lost 5 bases and 0 bases, in that order; junction bases with no gene match: 9. CDR3 nucleotides: TGTGCCAGCAGTCGAACCACCGGGACAGGGGCTAACTATGGCTACACCTTA. Translation: CASSRTTGTGANYGYTL.

The sample holds a few counts of this clonotype. V usage is TRBV25-1 and J usage is TRBJ2-7, with D maybe TRBD1 (6 bases). The J call may be wrong; the DNA end is better matched by TRBJ2-5. Germline CDR1 and CDR2: MGHDK and SYGVNS. CDR3 length equals 15 residues. The CDR3 loop reads CASSEGTTPGETQYF. The CDR3 region has the DNA TGTGCCAGCAGTGAAGGGACAACGCCTGGCGAGACCCAGTACTTC.

The gene calls are TRBV11-2 and TRBJ2-3, with D possibly TRBD1 on 6 matching bases. V was trimmed by 6 bases and J by 0 bases, leaving 16 bases between them. Germline V gene sequence: CDR1 SGHAT, CDR2 FQNNGV. This CDR3 has 16 residues. Here the CDR3 reads CASSADGTFSTDTQYF. The CDR3 nucleotides read TGTGCCAGCAGTGCCGATGGGACATTTAGCACAGATACGCAGTATTTT. Complete variable domain (other parts from reference TRBV11-2 and TRBJ2-3): EAGVAQSPRYKIIEKRQSVAFWCNPISGHATLYWYQQILGQGPKLLIQFQNNGVVDDSQLPKDRFSAERLKGVDSTLKIQPAKLEDSAVYLCASSADGTFSTDTQYFGPGTRLTVL.

This clonotype was recorded a few times. The chain links TRBV25-1 to TRBJ1-2, with a possible D match to TRBD1 (5 bases). Germline V gene sequence: CDR1 MGHDK, CDR2 SYGVNS. CDR3 size: 17 residues. Trimming removed 1 base from V and 6 bases from J, with 21 bases in between. The CDR3 DNA is TGTGCCAGCAGTGAATTGAGATACACCGGGACTTTCCATGGCTACACCTTC. This codes for CASSELRYTGTFHGYTF.

This chain uses TRBV3-1 with TRBJ1-2, with TRBD1 identical over 9 bases. The CDR3 is 17 amino acids. The V gene end was trimmed by 2 bases and the J gene end by 0 bases; junction bases not matched to a gene: 7. Germline loops: CDR1 LGHDT, CDR2 YNNKEL (reference sequence). CDR3 in amino acids: CASSQIRDRASNYGYTF. In DNA, the CDR3 is TGTGCCAGCAGCCAAATCCGGGACAGGGCGTCTAACTATGGCTACACCTTC.

The V and J genes are TRBV20-1 and TRBJ2-4; D unresolved. CDR3 length: 14 amino acids. CDR1 DFQATT and CDR2 SNEGSKA come from the germline V gene (reference sequence). Deletions cut 3 bases from V and 5 bases from J, with 14 bases between. The CDR3 coding sequence is TGCAGTGCTAGCACAATATCGGTAGAAAACATTCAGTACTTC. Residues: CSASTISVENIQYF.

The chain uses TRBV4-1 and TRBJ2-4, with D perhaps given as TRBD1 or TRBD2 (5 bases each). Trimming removed 1 base from V and 6 bases from J, with 13 bases in between. This CDR3 has 15 residues. Germline V CDR1 and CDR2: MGHRA, YSYEKL. The CDR3 sequence is CASSQGQGAGNIQYF. CDR3 nucleotide sequence: TGCGCCAGCAGCCAAGGGCAGGGCGCGGGAAACATTCAGTACTTC.

This chain uses TRBV7-2 with TRBJ2-7, with 7 positions matching TRBD1. V lost 5 bases, J lost 0 bases, and 7 bases stayed unmatched. Germline V CDR1 and CDR2: SGHTA, FQGNSA. CDR3 size: 15 residues. The DNA for the CDR3 is TGTGCCAGCAGCCGGGACAGTAATCCCTCCTACGAGCAGTACTTC. Amino acids: CASSRDSNPSYEQYF.

This CDR3 reads CASVDRYQETQYF. For the CDR3, the DNA is TGTGCCAGCGTGGACAGGTACCAAGAGACCCAGTACTTC. The J gene is TRBJ2-5, the V gene TRBV2; TRBD1 matches at 7 bases. Germline CDR1 SNHLY, CDR2 FYNNEI. CDR3 size: 13 residues. V shed 8 bases, J shed 0 bases, and the junction held 3 bases outside the gene matches.

This clonotype was counted ten times or more. The chain links TRBV7-3 to TRBJ2-1; D is unclear. Germline values: CDR1 SGHTA, CDR2 FQGTGA. V was trimmed by 0 bases and J by 5 bases, leaving 14 bases between them. The CDR3 consists of 16 residues. CDR3 nucleotides: TGTGCCAGCAGCTTAACGGCCCGGCTTGGGAACAATGAGCAGTTCTTC. Its protein product is CASSLTARLGNNEQFF.

This clonotype was observed a handful of times. V usage is TRBV3-1 and J usage is TRBJ2-5; 9 bases map to TRBD2. The V gene end was trimmed by 1 base and the J gene end by 5 bases; junction bases not matched to a gene: 11. The CDR3 loop spans 17 amino acids. Per germline, CDR1 LGHDT and CDR2 YNNKEL (reference sequence). The CDR3 reads CASSQGSLAGPGETQYF. As DNA, the CDR3 is TGTGCCAGCAGCCAAGGTAGTCTAGCGGGGCCGGGGGAGACCCAGTACTTC.

A few counts support this clonotype. The chain links TRBV6-2 or TRBV6-3 to TRBJ1-5, with D perhaps TRBD1 (5 bases). V was pared by 5 bases and J by 5 bases, with 13 bases between. This CDR3 has 14 residues. CDR1 and CDR2 from the germline V gene are MNHEY and SVGEGT. CDR3 DNA: TGTGCCAGCAGTAACGACAGCCCCCATCAGCCCCAGCATTTT. Translating gives CASSNDSPHQPQHF.

This clonotype was seen a few times. The chain employs TRBV3-1 and TRBJ2-3; D unclear. The V end was cut by 3 bases, the J end by 1 base, with 29 bases between. This CDR3 has 21 amino acids. The V gene's germline CDR1 is LGHDT and CDR2 YNNKEL (reference sequence). The CDR3 is CASSHRPDLGSKLAGTDTQYF. The CDR3 DNA reads TGTGCCAGCAGCCACAGACCTGACCTAGGTTCTAAGCTGGCCGGCACAGATACGCAGTATTTT.

This clonotype was observed a handful of times. The V and J genes are TRBV12-3 or TRBV12-4 and TRBJ2-7; D tentatively reads TRBD1 or TRBD2 (5 bases each). V was shortened by 3 bases and J by 3 bases, with 24 bases between the two germline ends. The CDR3 sequence is 18 residues long. The CDR3 DNA reads as TGTGCCAGCAGTTTGTGGGGGAACAATCCGGGCAGATTCTACGAGCAGTACTTC. Its protein product is CASSLWGNNPGRFYEQYF.

To note about this clonotype: At one end the junction does not follow the germline gene, possibly because of a read error. The V gene is TRBV15, the J gene TRBJ2-5; D is unresolved. CDR3 length equals 13 residues. Germline V lookup: CDR1 LNHNV, CDR2 YYDKDF (reference sequence). In DNA form, the CDR3 reads TGTGCCACCAGCAGAGCAGTAATAGAGGCCCAGTACTTC. It translates to CATSRAVIEAQYF.

The V call is TRBV12-3 or TRBV12-4, the J call TRBJ2-7; perhaps TRBD2 as D (6 bases). Deletions cut 6 bases from V and 5 bases from J, with 20 bases between. The CDR3 runs to 15 residues. The CDR3 region is CASREGQSREDEQYF. The DNA of the CDR3 is TGTGCCAGCAGGGAGGGGCAATCCAGGGAGGACGAGCAGTACTTC.

This clonotype was seen a few times. The genes are TRBV25-1 and TRBJ1-4, with 9 bases matching TRBD1. V was pared by 2 bases and J by 4 bases, with 8 bases of the junction left unmatched. The germline V gene has CDR1 MGHDK and CDR2 SYGVNS. The length of the CDR3 is 17 residues. The CDR3 DNA reads TGTGCCAGCAGTGAACCCGACAGGGGGAGGTTTAATGAAAAACTGTTTTTT. This encodes CASSEPDRGRFNEKLFF.

This clonotype occurred many times. The chain recombines TRBV6-4 with TRBJ2-3; 12 nucleotides align to TRBD2. The germline gives CDR1 MRHNA, CDR2 SNTAGT. J lost 4 bases, V lost 6 bases, and 2 bases had no gene match. The CDR3 runs 14 residues. The CDR3 coding sequence is TGTGCCAGCAGCCTAGCGGGGGGGCCAGATACGCAGTATTTT. Translating it yields CASSLAGGPDTQYF.

This rearrangement joins TRBV27 to TRBJ2-6; 10 bases are shared with TRBD1. The CDR3 is 18 residues long. Trimming at V came to 3 bases and at J to 0 bases, leaving 5 bases not matched to a gene. Germline V gene sequence: CDR1 MNHEY, CDR2 SMNVEV (reference sequence). CDR3 DNA sequence: TGTGCCAGCAGTTTCGATCGGACAGGGGGCTCTGGGGCCAACGTCCTGACTTTC. This codes for CASSFDRTGGSGANVLTF. Complete variable domain (other parts from reference TRBV27 and TRBJ2-6): EAQVTQNPRYLITVTGKKLTVTCSQNMNHEYMSWYRQDPGLGLRQIYYSMNVEVTDKGDVPEGYKVSRKEKRNFPLILESPSPNQTSLYFCASSFDRTGGSGANVLTFGAGSRLTVL.

Written as DNA, the CDR3 is TGTGCCAGCAGAGGGACGGCGAACACCGGGGAGCTGTTTTTT. Its protein product is CASRGTANTGELFF. The genes are TRBV6-2 or TRBV6-3 and TRBJ2-2, with D tentatively TRBD1 or TRBD2 (5 bases each). The CDR3 has 14 amino acids. Germline V lookup: CDR1 MNHEY, CDR2 SVGEGT. Trimming cost V 6 bases and J 0 bases, with 8 bases left between them.